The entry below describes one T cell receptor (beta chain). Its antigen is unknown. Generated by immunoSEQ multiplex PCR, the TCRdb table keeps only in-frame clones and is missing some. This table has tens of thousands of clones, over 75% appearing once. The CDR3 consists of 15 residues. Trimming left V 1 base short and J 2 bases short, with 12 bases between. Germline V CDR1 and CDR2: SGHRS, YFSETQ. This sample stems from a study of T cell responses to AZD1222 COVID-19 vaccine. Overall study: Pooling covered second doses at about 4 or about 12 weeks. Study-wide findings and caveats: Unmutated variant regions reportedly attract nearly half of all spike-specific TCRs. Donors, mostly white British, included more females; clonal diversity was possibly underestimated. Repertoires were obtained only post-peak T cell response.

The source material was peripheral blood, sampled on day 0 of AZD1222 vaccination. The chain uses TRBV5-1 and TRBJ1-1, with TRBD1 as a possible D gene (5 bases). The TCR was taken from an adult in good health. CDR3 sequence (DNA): TGCGCCAGCAGCTTGCTTCGGGGCTTTAACACTGAAGCTTTCTTT. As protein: CASSLLRGFNTEAFF.